This T cell receptor beta chain was sequenced in a study of CXCR3-negative and CXCR3-positive naive CD8 T cells. General study findings and limits: Memory CD8+ T cell repertoires were far less diverse than both naive subsets.

Each TRB cDNA library was prepared by 5' RACE (with UMI labels). TCRdb re-called the 5' RACE reads; every CDR3 protein appears as one record, without DNA. Its table records roughly 48,000 distinct CDR3 sequences. Concerning this clonotype: Its cognate antigen is unknown.

The CDR3 is 13 residues long. Germline V gene sequence: CDR1 SQVTM, CDR2 ANQGSEA. The V gene is TRBV29-1, the J gene TRBJ1-2; TCRdb indicates TRBD1, and absent DNA this call remains unverified. Sequences were obtained from memory CD8+ T cells from blood. The TCR was taken from a human donor in good health. Some clones in this sample may be carry-over from other donors' samples. CDR3 sequence reads: CSAPVGTVYGYTF.